This T cell receptor beta chain was recorded in a study of blood T cell repertoires in COVID-19. Study context: Samples of COVID-19 (acute and convalescent) were obtained from the United States, Italy and Spain. The cDNA or gDNA used as material had been derived from T cells, B-cell-depleted T cells, or PBMCs.

In germline, CDR1 is SQVTM, CDR2 ANQGSEA. The CDR3 is 13 amino acids. V dropped 6 bases and J dropped 0 bases, with 10 bases sitting between them. Here immunoSEQ multiplex PCR was the method, and the copy in TCRdb shows in-frame clones only, minus some. The sample records some 250,000 clones, around 86% being singletons. The chain joins TRBV29-1 to TRBJ2-3; perhaps TRBD1 as D (6 bases). This TCR derives from a woman in her twenties or thirties who had recovered from COVID-19. The sequencing input was peripheral blood. The CDR3 loop reads CSVTGSSTDTQYF. As DNA, the CDR3 is TGCAGCGTCACAGGGTCTAGCACAGATACGCAGTATTTT.